The subject of this entry is one T cell receptor beta chain. In the original workflow: Amplification of reference gene primers was used by the study to estimate nucleated cell counts. Using immunoSEQ multiplex PCR, the repertoire was profiled, and TCRdb retains in-frame clones only, with some absent. Clone size and the V and J calls come from that table; the DNA yielded D and trimming. This table holds 380,000 or so clones, 81% found once. This sample is drawn from a study of blood T cell repertoires in COVID-19. Study background: Acute and convalescent COVID-19 specimens originated in the United States, Italy and Spain. PBMCs, B-cell-depleted T cells, or T cells were the source of the cDNA or gDNA that made up the material.

Germline values: CDR1 LNHDA, CDR2 SQIVND (reference sequence). The CDR3 length is 15 residues. Trimming left V 4 bases short and J 4 bases short, with 14 bases between. The TCR was taken from a human donor with acute or convalescent COVID-19. The donor label of this sample is uncertain. The sequenced sample was peripheral blood. V is TRBV19 and J is TRBJ1-5; D gene unclear. CDR3 amino acids: CASSRERRGNQPQHF. In nucleotides, the CDR3 is TGTGCCAGTAGTAGGGAGCGGAGAGGGAATCAGCCCCAGCATTTT.